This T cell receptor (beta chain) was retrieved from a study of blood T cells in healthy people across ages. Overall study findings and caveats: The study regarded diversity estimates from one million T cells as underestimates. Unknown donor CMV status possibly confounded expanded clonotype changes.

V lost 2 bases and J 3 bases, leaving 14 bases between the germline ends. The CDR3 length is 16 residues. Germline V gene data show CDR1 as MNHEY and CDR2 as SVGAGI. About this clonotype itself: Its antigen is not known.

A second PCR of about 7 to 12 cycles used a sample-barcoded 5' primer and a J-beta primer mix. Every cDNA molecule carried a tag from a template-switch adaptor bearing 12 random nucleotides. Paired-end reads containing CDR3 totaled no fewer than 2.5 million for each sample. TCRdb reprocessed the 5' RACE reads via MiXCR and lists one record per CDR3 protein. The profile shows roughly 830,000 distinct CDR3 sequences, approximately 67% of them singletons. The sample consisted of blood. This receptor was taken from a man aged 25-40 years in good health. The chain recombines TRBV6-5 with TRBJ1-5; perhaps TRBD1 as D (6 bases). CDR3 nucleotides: TGTGCCAGCAGTTACCAATGGGCAGGGGCCAATCAGCCCCAGCATTTT. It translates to CASSYQWAGANQPQHF.